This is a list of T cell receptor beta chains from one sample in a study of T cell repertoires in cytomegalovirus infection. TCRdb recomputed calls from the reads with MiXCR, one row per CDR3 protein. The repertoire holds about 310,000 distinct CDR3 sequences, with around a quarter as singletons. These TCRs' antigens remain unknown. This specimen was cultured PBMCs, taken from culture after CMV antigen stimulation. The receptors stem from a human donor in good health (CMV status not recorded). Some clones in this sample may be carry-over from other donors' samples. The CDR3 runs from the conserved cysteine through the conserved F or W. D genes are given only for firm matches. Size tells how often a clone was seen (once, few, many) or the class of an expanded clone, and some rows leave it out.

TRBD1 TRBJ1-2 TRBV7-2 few TGTGCCAGCAGTACGCAGGGGGGGGGCTACACCTTC CASSTQGGGYTF
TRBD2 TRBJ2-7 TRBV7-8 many TGTGCCAGCAGCTTGGGGACTAGCCGTTACGAGCAGTACTTC CASSLGTSRYEQYF
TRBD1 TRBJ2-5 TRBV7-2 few TGTGCCAGCAGCGGGACAGGGACCATCACCCAGTACTTC CASSGTGTITQYF
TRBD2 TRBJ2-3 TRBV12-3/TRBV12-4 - TGTGCCAGCAGTTTAACGGCTAGCGGACCATCCACAGATACGCAGTATTTT CASSLTASGPSTDTQYF
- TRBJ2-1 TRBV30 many TGTGCCTGGAGTGTGGCGGGACGCAGCTTCTTC CAWSVAGRSFF
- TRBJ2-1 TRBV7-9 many TGTGCCAGCAGCTTAGGGGCCAGCTCCTCCTACAATGAGCAGTTCTTC CASSLGASSSYNEQFF
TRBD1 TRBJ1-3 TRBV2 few TGTGCCAGCAGTCCTCTTCGACAGGGAAACTCTGGAAACACCATATATTTT CASSPLRQGNSGNTIYF
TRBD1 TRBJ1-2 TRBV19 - TGTGCCAGTCGGGACAGCCAGAAGAATAACTATGGCTACACCTTC CASRDSQKNNYGYTF
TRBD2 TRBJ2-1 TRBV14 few TGTGCCAGCAGCCAAGATATTGCGGGACTAGCGGGAAGATCCTACAATGAGCAGTTCTTC CASSQDIAGLAGRSYNEQFF
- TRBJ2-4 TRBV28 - TGTGCCAGCAGTTTACGTAGCGGATACCTAGCCAAAAACATTCAGTACTTC CASSLRSGYLAKNIQYF
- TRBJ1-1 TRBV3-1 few TGTGCCAGCAGCCAAGAACCCAGTAGGAACACTGAAGCTTTCTTT CASSQEPSRNTEAFF
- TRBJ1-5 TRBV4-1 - TGCGCCAGCAGCCTAGACATAGACAGAAATCAGCCCCAGCATTTT CASSLDIDRNQPQHF
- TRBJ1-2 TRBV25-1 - TGTGCCAGCAGTGACCATGGGGTTGGGGTTGGCTACACCTTC CASSDHGVGVGYTF
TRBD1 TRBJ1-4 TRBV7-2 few TGTGCCAGCAGCTCCCGACAGGGTAGTGAAAAACTGTTTTTT CASSSRQGSEKLFF
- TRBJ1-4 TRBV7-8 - TGTGCCAGCAGCTTAATTTCAGGAGACAGAAATGAAAAACTGTTTTTT CASSLISGDRNEKLFF
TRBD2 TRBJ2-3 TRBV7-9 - TGTGCCAGCAGCCCCCCACTAGCGGGAGTTTTGGATACGCAGTATTTT CASSPPLAGVLDTQYF
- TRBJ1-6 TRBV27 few TGTGCCAGCAGTTTATCTGTGAATTCACCCCTCCACTTT CASSLSVNSPLHF
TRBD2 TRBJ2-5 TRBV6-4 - TGTGCCAGCAGTGGGGAGCGGGGCGAGACCCAGTACTTC CASSGERGETQYF
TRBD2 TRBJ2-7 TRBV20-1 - TGCAGTGCTAGTTGGGCGGGAGGTCTTTACGAGCAGTACTTC CSASWAGGLYEQYF
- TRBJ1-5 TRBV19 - TGTGCCAGTAGTATATGGGGGGAAGGGCAGCCCCAGCATTTT CASSIWGEGQPQHF
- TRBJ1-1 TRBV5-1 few TGCGCCAGCAGCTTTGTAGGAGAGAACACTGAAGCTTTCTTT CASSFVGENTEAFF
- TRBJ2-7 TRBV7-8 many TGTGCCAGCAGCTTCTATAGGGCGGGACTCACCTACGAGCAGTACTTC CASSFYRAGLTYEQYF
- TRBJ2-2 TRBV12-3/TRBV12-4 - TGTGCCAGCAGTACCTCCCGTACAGGGACCGGGGAGCTGTTTTTT CASSTSRTGTGELFF
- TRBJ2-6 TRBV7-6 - TGTGCCAGCAGCTTATTGAGCGAGGGGTACCGTGTCGGGGCCAACGTCCTGACTTTC CASSLLSEGYRVGANVLTF
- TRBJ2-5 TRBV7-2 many TGTGCCAGCAGCTTAGTTTGGAAGGGTGAGACCCAGTACTTC CASSLVWKGETQYF
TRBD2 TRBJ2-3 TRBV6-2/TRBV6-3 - TGTGCCAGCAGTCGAGCGGGAGCTGGATCGTCTACAGATACGCAGTATTTT CASSRAGAGSSTDTQYF
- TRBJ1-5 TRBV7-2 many TGTGCCAGCAGCTTAGTAAGTGGGAGCAATCAGCCCCAGCATTTT CASSLVSGSNQPQHF
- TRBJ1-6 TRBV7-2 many TGTGCCAGCAGCCAAAAACGGGACTTCACACCCCTCCACTTT CASSQKRDFTPLHF
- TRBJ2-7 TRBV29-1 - TGCAGCGTTGGTGGCAGCTCCTACGAGCAGTACTTC CSVGGSSYEQYF
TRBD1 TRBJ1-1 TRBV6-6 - TGTGCCAGCAGTTATTCTAGGACAGGGGACACTGAAGCTTTCTTT CASSYSRTGDTEAFF
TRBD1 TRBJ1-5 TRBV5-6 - TGTGCCAGCAGCTTGGCCGGGACAGGGAGTCAGCCCCAGCATTTT CASSLAGTGSQPQHF
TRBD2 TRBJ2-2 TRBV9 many TGTGCCAGCAGCGAGCGGGGAGCCACCGGGGAGCTGTTTTTT CASSERGATGELFF
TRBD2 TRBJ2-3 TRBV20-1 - TGCAGTGCTAGGGGACTAGCTCTCATTCTAGATACGCAGTATTTT CSARGLALILDTQYF
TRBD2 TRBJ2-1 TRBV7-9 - TGTGCCAGCAGCCGACTAGCGGGAGTCCACAATGAGCAGTTCTTC CASSRLAGVHNEQFF
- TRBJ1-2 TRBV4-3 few TGCGCCAGCAGCCAAGATAGGGCCAGGGGCCTCTATGGCTACACCTTC CASSQDRARGLYGYTF
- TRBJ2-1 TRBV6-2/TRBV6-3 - TGTGCCAGCAGTTACGCCTCGCCGTGGAACAATGAGCAGTTCTTC CASSYASPWNNEQFF
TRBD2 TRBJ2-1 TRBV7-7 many TGTGCTAGCAGCTTAATACCACGAACCGGGACTAGCGAGGACAATGAGCAGTTCTTC CASSLIPRTGTSEDNEQFF
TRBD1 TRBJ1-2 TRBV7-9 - TGTGCCAGCACCGGGGACAGTAACTATGGCTACACCTTC CASTGDSNYGYTF
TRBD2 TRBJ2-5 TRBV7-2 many TGTGCCAGCAGCTTAGGGCCTAGCGGGAGGGCCTCAGAGACCCAGTACTTC CASSLGPSGRASETQYF
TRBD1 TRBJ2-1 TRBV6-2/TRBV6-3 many TGTGCCAGCACTAAGGACAGGTTCTACAATGAGCAGTTCTTC CASTKDRFYNEQFF
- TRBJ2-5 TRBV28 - TGTGCCAGCAGTTTAGAGGTCCGAGGAGGTCAAGAGACCCAGTACTTC CASSLEVRGGQETQYF
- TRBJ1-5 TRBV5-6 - TGTGCCAGCAGCCGGGGGCGCGGGAGCAATCAGCCCCAGCATTTT CASSRGRGSNQPQHF
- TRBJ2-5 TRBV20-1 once TGCAGTGCTAGTAGGACAGTCCAAGAGACCCAGTACTTC CSASRTVQETQYF
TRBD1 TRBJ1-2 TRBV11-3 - TGTGCCAGCAGCTTAGCCGCTCGCGGACAGGCTTTCTATGGCTACACCTTC CASSLAARGQAFYGYTF
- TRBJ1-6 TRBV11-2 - TGTGCCAGCAGCTTAGGGCTTATCGGGGATTCACCCCTCCACTTT CASSLGLIGDSPLHF
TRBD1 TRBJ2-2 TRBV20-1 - TGCAGTGCCCGGGACAGGGTGACCGGGGAGCTGTTTTTT CSARDRVTGELFF
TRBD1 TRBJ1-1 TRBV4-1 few TGCGCCAGCAGCCAAGAAGGGACAGGGTTGGCCACTGAAGCTTTCTTT CASSQEGTGLATEAFF
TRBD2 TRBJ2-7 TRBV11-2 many TGTGCCAGCAGGCCTAGCGGCTCCTACGAGCAGTACTTC CASRPSGSYEQYF
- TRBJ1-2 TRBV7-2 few TGTGCCAGCAGCTTTACGGAAGGGCGCTATGGCTACACCTTC CASSFTEGRYGYTF
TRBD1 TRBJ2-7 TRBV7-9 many TGTGCCAGCACCGAACAAGACAGGGTAAACGAGCAGTACTTC CASTEQDRVNEQYF
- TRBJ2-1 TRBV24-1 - TGTGCCACCAGTGATTTGCAGGGGACCTACAATGAGCAGTTCTTC CATSDLQGTYNEQFF